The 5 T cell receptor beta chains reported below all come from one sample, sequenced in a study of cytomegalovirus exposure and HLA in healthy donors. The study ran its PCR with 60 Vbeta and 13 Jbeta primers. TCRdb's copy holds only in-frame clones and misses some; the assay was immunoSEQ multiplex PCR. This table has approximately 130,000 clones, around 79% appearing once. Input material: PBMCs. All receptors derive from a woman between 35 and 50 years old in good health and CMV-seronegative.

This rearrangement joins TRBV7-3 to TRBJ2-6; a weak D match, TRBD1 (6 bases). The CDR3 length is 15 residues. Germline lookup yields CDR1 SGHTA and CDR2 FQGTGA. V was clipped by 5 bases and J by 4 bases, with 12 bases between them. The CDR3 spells CASSTTGPGANVLTF. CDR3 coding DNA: TGTGCCAGCAGCACGACAGGTCCCGGGGCCAACGTCCTGACTTTC. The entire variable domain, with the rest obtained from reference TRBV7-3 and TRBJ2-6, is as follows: GAGVSQTPSNKVTEKGKYVELRCDPISGHTALYWYRQSLGQGPEFLIYFQGTGAADDSGLPNDRFFAVRPEGSVSTLKIQRTERGDSAVYLCASSTTGPGANVLTFGAGSRLTVL.

The DNA of the CDR3 is TGTGCCAGCCGGTTGGGACAGACTAACTATGGCTACACCTTC. Translating gives CASRLGQTNYGYTF. The V gene is TRBV6-1, the J gene TRBJ1-2; TRBD1 agrees at 7 bases. The CDR3 extends over 14 amino acids. Germline V lookup: CDR1 MNHNS, CDR2 SASEGT. V trimming: 8 bases; J trimming: 0 bases; junction bases outside the gene matches: 6.

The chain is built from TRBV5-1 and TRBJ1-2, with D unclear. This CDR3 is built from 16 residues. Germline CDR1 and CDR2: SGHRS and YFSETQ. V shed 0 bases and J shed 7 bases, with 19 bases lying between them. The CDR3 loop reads CASSLDTSGRRGGYTF. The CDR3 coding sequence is TGCGCCAGCAGCTTGGACACCTCGGGGAGAAGAGGTGGCTACACCTTC.

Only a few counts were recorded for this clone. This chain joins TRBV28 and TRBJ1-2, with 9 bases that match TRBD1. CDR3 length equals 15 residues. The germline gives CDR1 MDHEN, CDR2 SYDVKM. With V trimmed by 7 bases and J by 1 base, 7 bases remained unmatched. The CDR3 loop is CASTTPGQGNYGYTF. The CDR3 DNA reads TGTGCCAGCACCACTCCGGGACAGGGTAACTATGGCTACACCTTC.

The CDR3 coding sequence is TGTGCCAGCAGTTACTCTCAAGTACCGGGAGGAAACACCATATATTTT. It encodes CASSYSQVPGGNTIYF. J is TRBJ1-3 and V is TRBV6-5; no definite D call. Germline V gives CDR1 MNHEY, CDR2 SVGAGI. Trimming pared 0 bases from V and 4 bases from J, leaving 13 bases between. The CDR3 is 16 residues long.